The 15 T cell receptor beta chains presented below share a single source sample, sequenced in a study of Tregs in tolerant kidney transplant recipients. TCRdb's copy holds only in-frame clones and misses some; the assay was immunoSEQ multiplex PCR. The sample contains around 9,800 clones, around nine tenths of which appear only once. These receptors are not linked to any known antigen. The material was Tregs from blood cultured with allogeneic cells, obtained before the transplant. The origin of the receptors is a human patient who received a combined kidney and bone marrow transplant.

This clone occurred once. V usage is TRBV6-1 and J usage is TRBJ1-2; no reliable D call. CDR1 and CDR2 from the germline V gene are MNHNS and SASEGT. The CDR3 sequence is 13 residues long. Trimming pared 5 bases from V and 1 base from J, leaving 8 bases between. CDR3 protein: CASSLQINYGYTF. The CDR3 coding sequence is TGTGCCAGCAGTTTACAGATTAACTATGGCTACACCTTC.

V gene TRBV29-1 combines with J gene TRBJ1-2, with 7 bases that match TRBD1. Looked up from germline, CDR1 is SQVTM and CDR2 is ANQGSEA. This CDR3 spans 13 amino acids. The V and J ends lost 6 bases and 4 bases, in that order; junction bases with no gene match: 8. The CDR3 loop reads CSVSTGPPYGYTF. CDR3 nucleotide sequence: TGCAGCGTGTCGACAGGGCCCCCCTATGGCTACACCTTC.

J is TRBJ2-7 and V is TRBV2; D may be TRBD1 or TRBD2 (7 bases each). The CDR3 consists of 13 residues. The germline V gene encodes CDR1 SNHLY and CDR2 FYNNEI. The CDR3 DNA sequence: TGTTCGAACCAGCGGGACAGACCTTACGAGCAGTACTTC. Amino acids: CSNQRDRPYEQYF.

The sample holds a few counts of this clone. DNA for the CDR3: TGTGCCAGCAAATACGACAGTAATCAGCCCCAGCATTTT. Translating gives CASKYDSNQPQHF. The chain has TRBV2 and TRBJ1-5; tentative D call: TRBD1 (5 bases). V lost 7 bases to trimming and J lost 4 bases, with 11 bases between them. The length of the CDR3 is 13 residues. Germline-derived CDR1 and CDR2 are SNHLY and FYNNEI.

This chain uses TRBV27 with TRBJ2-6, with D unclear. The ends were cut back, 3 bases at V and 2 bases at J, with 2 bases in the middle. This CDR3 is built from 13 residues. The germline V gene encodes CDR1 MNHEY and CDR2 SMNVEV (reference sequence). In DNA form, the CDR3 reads TGTGCCAGCAGTTTCACTGGGGCCAACGTCCTGACTTTC. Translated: CASSFTGANVLTF.

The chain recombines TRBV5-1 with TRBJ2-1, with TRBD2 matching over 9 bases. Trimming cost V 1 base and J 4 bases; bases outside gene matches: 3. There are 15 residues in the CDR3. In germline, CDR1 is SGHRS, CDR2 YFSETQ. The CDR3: CASSLLAGQYNEQFF. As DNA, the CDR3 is TGCGCCAGCAGCTTGCTAGCGGGACAATACAATGAGCAGTTCTTC.

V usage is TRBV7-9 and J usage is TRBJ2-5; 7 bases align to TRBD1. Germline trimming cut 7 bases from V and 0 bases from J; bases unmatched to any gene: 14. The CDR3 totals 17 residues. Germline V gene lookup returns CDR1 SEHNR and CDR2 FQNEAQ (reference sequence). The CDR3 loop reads CASTSVIQGTYQETQYF. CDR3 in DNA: TGTGCCAGCACCTCTGTGATACAGGGGACGTACCAAGAGACCCAGTACTTC. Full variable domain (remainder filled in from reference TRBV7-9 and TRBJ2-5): DTGVSQNPRHKITKRGQNVTFRCDPISEHNRLYWYRQTLGQGPEFLTYFQNEAQLEKSRLLSDRFSAERPKGSFSTLEIQRTEQGDSAMYLCASTSVIQGTYQETQYFGPGTRLLVL.

The CDR3, as DNA: TGTGCCAGCATGGTCCTAGCGGGGTCCTACAATGAGCAGTTCTTC. It is translated as CASMVLAGSYNEQFF. The rearrangement uses TRBV2 and TRBJ2-1; TRBD2 matches 9 bases. The junction had 5 bases not matched to a gene; V was cut back by 7 bases and J by 1 base. This CDR3 contains 15 residues. Germline V lookup: CDR1 SNHLY, CDR2 FYNNEI. The variable domain in full, completed from reference TRBV2 and TRBJ2-1, reads EPEVTQTPSHQVTQMGQEVILRCVPISNHLYFYWYRQILGQKVEFLVSFYNNEISEKSEIFDDQFSVERPDGSNFTLKIRSTKLEDSAMYFCASMVLAGSYNEQFFGPGTRLTVL.

CDR3 in DNA: TGTGCCAGCAGTTCTGGGACATCGAATGGCTACACCTTC. Translating gives CASSSGTSNGYTF. The chain couples TRBV28 to TRBJ1-2; weak D call: TRBD1 (6 bases). In germline, CDR1 is MDHEN, CDR2 SYDVKM. The V end was cut by 4 bases, the J end by 6 bases, with 12 bases between. The CDR3 spans 13 residues.

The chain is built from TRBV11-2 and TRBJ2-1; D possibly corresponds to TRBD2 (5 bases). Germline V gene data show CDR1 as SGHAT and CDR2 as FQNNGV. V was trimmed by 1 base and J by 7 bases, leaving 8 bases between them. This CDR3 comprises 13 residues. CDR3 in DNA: TGTGCCAGCAGCTTAGGGACTTTTAATGAGCAGTTCTTC. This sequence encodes CASSLGTFNEQFF.

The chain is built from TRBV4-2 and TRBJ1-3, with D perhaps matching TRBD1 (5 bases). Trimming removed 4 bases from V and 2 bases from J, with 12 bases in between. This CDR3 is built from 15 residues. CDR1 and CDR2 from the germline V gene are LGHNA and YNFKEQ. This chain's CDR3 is CASSPPMGAGNTIYF. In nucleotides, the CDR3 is TGTGCCAGCAGCCCCCCCATGGGGGCTGGAAACACCATATATTTT.

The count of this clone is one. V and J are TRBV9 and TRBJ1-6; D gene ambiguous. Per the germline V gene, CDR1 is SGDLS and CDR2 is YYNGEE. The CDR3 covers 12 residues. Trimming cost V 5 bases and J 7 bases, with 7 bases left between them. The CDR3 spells CASRRENSPLHF. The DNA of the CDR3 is TGTGCCAGCAGGAGGGAAAATTCACCCCTCCACTTT.

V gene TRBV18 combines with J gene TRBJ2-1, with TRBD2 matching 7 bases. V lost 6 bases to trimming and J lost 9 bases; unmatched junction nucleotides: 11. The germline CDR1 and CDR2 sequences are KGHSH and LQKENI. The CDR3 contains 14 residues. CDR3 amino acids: CASSLLGRVGEQFF. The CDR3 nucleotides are TGTGCCAGCTCCCTCCTGGGGAGGGTCGGTGAGCAGTTCTTC.

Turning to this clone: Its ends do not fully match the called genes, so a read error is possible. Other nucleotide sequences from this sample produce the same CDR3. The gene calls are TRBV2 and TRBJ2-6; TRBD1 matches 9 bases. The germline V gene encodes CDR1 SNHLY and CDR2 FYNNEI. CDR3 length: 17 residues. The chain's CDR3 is CASSAGTGRSGANVLTF. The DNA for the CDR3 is TGCGCCAGCAGTGCCGGGACAGGGCGCTCTGGGGCCAACGTCCTGACTTTC.

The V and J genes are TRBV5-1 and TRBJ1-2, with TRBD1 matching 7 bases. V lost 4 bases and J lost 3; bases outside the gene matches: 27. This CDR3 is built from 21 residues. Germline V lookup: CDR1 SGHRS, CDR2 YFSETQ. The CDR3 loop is CASSLNVGASSRQGSDYGYTF. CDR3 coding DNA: TGCGCCAGCAGCCTGAACGTAGGTGCATCGTCCCGACAGGGTTCGGACTATGGCTACACCTTC.